Presented here are 10 T cell receptor beta chains from one specimen sequenced in a study of regulatory T cells in long-lasting Graves disease. The time point is: persistent/refractory GD, antithyroid drugs over 5 years with positive TRAb. The TCR library used RNA extracted from PBMCs. According to the study, TCR beta libraries were built with iRepertoire HTBI primers and CDR3-region Arm-PCR. TCRdb ran MiXCR on the multiplex PCR reads and lists one entry per CDR3 protein. The repertoire holds roughly 470,000 distinct CDR3 sequences, with less than 25% as singletons. The sequencing used peripheral blood mononuclear cells (PBMCs), collected when the disease was refractory, from a patient treated with antithyroid drugs. These TCRs come from a female donor with Graves disease.

This clonotype showed up many times. The chain employs TRBV27 and TRBJ1-1; D remains unclear. CDR1 and CDR2 from the germline V gene are MNHEY and SMNVEV (reference sequence). The CDR3 runs to 14 residues. Trimming took off 3 bases at V and 5 bases at J, with 13 bases between the two ends. The CDR3, as DNA: TGTGCCAGCAGTTTGGCCGGCCGCGGGACTGAAGCTTTCTTT. It translates to CASSLAGRGTEAFF.

This clonotype was seen at least ten times. The CDR3 DNA follows: TGTGCCAGCAGTTTACGGGACAGGGACGTCCAGCCCCAGCATTTT. Residues: CASSLRDRDVQPQHF. The V call is TRBV28, the J call TRBJ1-5; 9 nucleotides line up with TRBD1. The germline gives CDR1 MDHEN, CDR2 SYDVKM. There are 15 residues in the CDR3. Trimming took 2 bases from V and 7 from J; bases not matched to a gene: 6.

This clonotype has at least ten counts. The V and J genes are TRBV30 and TRBJ1-1, with D unresolved. This CDR3 is built from 13 residues. Trimming took off 0 bases at V and 6 bases at J, with 11 bases between the two ends. Per germline, CDR1 GTSNPN and CDR2 SVGIG (reference sequence). CDR3: CAWSVSQRPEAFF. DNA for the CDR3: TGTGCCTGGAGTGTAAGTCAGAGACCTGAAGCTTTCTTT.

This clonotype was seen a few times. The chain links TRBV4-2 to TRBJ2-1, with 11 bases identical to TRBD2. With V trimmed by 1 base and J by 7 bases, 6 bases remained unmatched. The CDR3 extends over 16 amino acids. In germline, CDR1 is LGHNA, CDR2 YNFKEQ. CDR3 bases: TGTGCCAGCAGCCAAGTAGCGGGAGGGCCTGGGAATGAGCAGTTCTTC. This encodes CASSQVAGGPGNEQFF.

The CDR3 here is CASSYGDSDAETQYF. The CDR3 DNA reads TGTGCCAGCAGTTACGGGGACTCAGACGCGGAGACCCAGTACTTC. V usage is TRBV6-5 and J usage is TRBJ2-5; TRBD2 might be the D (6 bases). Germline assignment: CDR1 MNHEY and CDR2 SVGAGI. CDR3 length: 15 residues. The V end lost 2 bases, the J end lost 5 bases, and 15 bases lay between the germline ends.

Note on this clonotype: Relative to the germline gene, one junction end is altered; a read error may explain this. The V and J genes are TRBV10-2 and TRBJ2-7; D gene uncertain. The CDR3 is made up of 12 amino acids. The germline CDR1 and CDR2 sequences are WSHSY and SAAADI. The CDR3 sequence: CASSTDTPEQYF. The CDR3 region has the DNA TGTGCCAGCAGTACCGACACCCCCGAGCAGTACTTC.

This chain uses TRBV7-3 with TRBJ2-1, with 9 bases aligning to TRBD2. Germline V CDR1 and CDR2: SGHTA, FQGTGA. This CDR3 region has 16 residues. With V trimmed by 5 bases and J by 6 bases, 11 bases remained unmatched. CDR3 sequence: CASSPLAGEGVNEQFF. DNA for the CDR3: TGTGCCAGCAGCCCCTTAGCGGGAGAGGGGGTCAATGAGCAGTTCTTC.

The gene calls are TRBV20-1 and TRBJ2-1; 7 bases fit TRBD2. CDR1 and CDR2 from the germline V gene are DFQATT and SNEGSKA (reference sequence). The CDR3 runs 18 residues. V was clipped by 2 bases and J by 0 bases; unmatched bases: 13. This CDR3 reads CSARPILGRGSSYNEQFF. In DNA, the CDR3 is TGCAGTGCTAGACCCATTTTGGGGCGGGGGAGCTCCTACAATGAGCAGTTCTTC.

The rearrangement links TRBV4-1 to TRBJ2-7; tentatively, D is TRBD2 (6 bases). Trimming pared 4 bases from V and 7 bases from J, leaving 14 bases between. CDR3 size: 13 residues. CDR1 is MGHRA, CDR2 YSYEKL, per germline. This CDR3 reads CASSPEGTGEQYF. The CDR3 DNA reads as TGCGCCAGCAGCCCGGAGGGGACGGGTGAGCAGTACTTC.

Turning to this clonotype: Given a much more abundant clone one base away, this may be a read error. The chain has TRBV6-2 or TRBV6-3 and TRBJ1-1; possibly TRBD1 for D (5 bases). The CDR3 is 11 amino acids. The V gene lost 7 bases and the J gene lost 5 bases, with 8 bases spanning the gap. The germline V gene has CDR1 MNHEY and CDR2 SVGEGT. Here the CDR3 reads CASIGGTEAFF. CDR3 nucleotide sequence: TGTGCCAGCATTGGGGGGACTGAAGCTTTCTTT.